Below, 25 T cell receptor beta chains from the same sample are listed, as sequenced in a study of blood T cell repertoires in COVID-19. TCRdb's copy holds only in-frame clones and misses some; the assay was immunoSEQ multiplex PCR. In the table there are some 41,000 clones, about 90% of which are singletons. Sequencing used peripheral blood. The receptor source for this set is a human donor in a cohort sampled during active COVID-19.

V and J are TRBV9 and TRBJ2-1; TRBD1 matches 8 bases. CDR3 size: 15 residues. The ends lost 4 bases at V and 3 bases at J; junction bases unmatched: 6. CDR1 is SGDLS and CDR2 is YYNGEE in the germline V gene. The CDR3 sequence is CASSPGQGLYNEQFF. DNA for the CDR3: TGTGCCAGCAGCCCAGGACAGGGCCTCTACAATGAGCAGTTCTTC.

This rearrangement joins TRBV7-2 to TRBJ2-7; 8 nucleotides agree with TRBD1. The trim removed 3 bases at V and 0 bases at J, leaving 4 bases unmatched. This CDR3 has 15 residues. The germline gives CDR1 SGHTA, CDR2 FQGNSA. This CDR3 is CASSFRTGSSYEQYF. CDR3 in DNA: TGTGCCAGCAGCTTTCGGACAGGGAGCTCCTACGAGCAGTACTTC.

The gene calls are TRBV9 and TRBJ2-7; D possibly corresponds to TRBD1 (6 bases). The CDR3 totals 12 residues. Between the trimmed V and J ends, which lost 3 bases and 6 bases, there was a span of 10 bases. Looked up from germline, CDR1 is SGDLS and CDR2 is YYNGEE. CDR3 bases: TGTGCCAGCAGCGCCGGGACACTCGAGCAGTACTTC. Protein: CASSAGTLEQYF.

The gene calls are TRBV6-6 and TRBJ2-7; D ambiguous. The CDR3 spans 12 residues. Germline lookup yields CDR1 MNHNY and CDR2 SVGAGI (reference sequence). V gave up 6 bases and J gave up 4 bases, with 10 bases separating them. The CDR3 reads CASSGDSYEQYF. CDR3 sequence (DNA): TGTGCCAGCAGCGGAGACTCGTACGAGCAGTACTTC.

The chain links TRBV19 to TRBJ2-2; D possibly corresponds to TRBD2 (5 bases). The CDR3 runs 13 residues. The germline gives CDR1 LNHDA, CDR2 SQIVND (reference sequence). The CDR3 reads CVSADSNTGELFF. The CDR3, as DNA: TGTGTTTCAGCGGATTCGAACACCGGGGAGCTGTTTTTT.

About this clone itself: One end of the junction does not line up with germline, which may come from a read error. This rearrangement joins TRBV7-3 to TRBJ1-1; D might be TRBD1 (5 bases). This CDR3 comprises 15 residues. CDR1 is SGHTA and CDR2 is FQGTGA in the germline V gene. In nucleotides, the CDR3 is TGTGCCAGCAGCCTAACTCCCACAGGGAACACTGAAGCTTTCTTT. This translates into CASSLTPTGNTEAFF.

The J gene is TRBJ2-5, the V gene TRBV7-2; tentatively, D is TRBD1 (6 bases). V lost 4 bases to trimming and J lost 1 base, with 13 bases between them. The CDR3 sequence is 15 residues long. CDR1 SGHTA and CDR2 FQGNSA come from the germline V gene. The CDR3 loop is CASSSIGGLQETQYF. In DNA, the CDR3 is TGTGCCAGCAGCTCAATTGGGGGCCTCCAAGAGACCCAGTACTTC.

The rearrangement uses TRBV3-1 (or the pseudogene TRBV3-2) and TRBJ2-7; 8 bases map to TRBD2. The CDR3 is 12 amino acids. In germline, CDR1 is LGHDT, CDR2 YNNKEL (reference sequence). The V segment lost 8 bases and the J segment 6 bases; nucleotides outside the gene matches: 6. CDR3 in DNA: TGTGCCAGCGCTTCCGGGGGGGCCGAGCAGTACTTC. As protein: CASASGGAEQYF.

The chain employs TRBV7-6 and TRBJ2-5, with 7 positions matching TRBD2. The germline V gene encodes CDR1 SGHVS and CDR2 FNYEAQ. The CDR3 covers 15 residues. V trimming: 6 bases; J trimming: 3 bases; junction bases outside the gene matches: 10. The CDR3 nucleotides are TGTGCCAGCAGAGACCGTGGGGGGGGGAAAGAGACCCAGTACTTC. It encodes CASRDRGGGKETQYF. Drawing the rest from reference TRBV7-6 and TRBJ2-5, the complete variable domain is GAGVSQSPRYKVTKRGQDVALRCDPISGHVSLYWYRQALGQGPEFLTYFNYEAQQDKSGLPNDRFSAERPEGSISTLTIQRTEQRDSAMYRCASRDRGGGKETQYFGPGTRLLVL.

CDR3 amino acids: CASSLTRGGGTDTQYF. The CDR3 DNA follows: TGTGCCAGCTCACTAACCCGGGGCGGGGGCACAGATACGCAGTATTTT. This chain links TRBV18 with TRBJ2-3, with a possible D match to TRBD2 (6 bases). Germline V lookup: CDR1 KGHSH, CDR2 LQKENI. V lost 4 bases and J 1 base, leaving 15 bases between the germline ends. This CDR3 contains 16 residues.

This chain connects TRBV7-8 to TRBJ1-5; no clear D gene. V lost 3 bases and J lost 0, with 9 bases in between. The CDR3 sequence is 15 residues long. Germline V gives CDR1 SGHVS, CDR2 FQNEAQ. The CDR3 DNA reads as TGTGCCAGCAGCTTTGGGCCGGATAGCAATCAGCCCCAGCATTTT. As protein: CASSFGPDSNQPQHF.

In its sample, this clone is medium-sized. This chain joins TRBV5-6 and TRBJ2-5; maybe TRBD1 (5 bases). Germline CDR1 SGHDT, CDR2 YYEEEE. Between the trimmed V and J ends, which lost 1 base and 5 bases, there was a span of 15 bases. The CDR3 is 15 amino acids. CDR3 sequence (DNA): TGTGCCAGCAGCTTGCGGCAGGGCGTAAGGGAGACCCAGTACTTC. Translating it yields CASSLRQGVRETQYF.

The V and J genes are TRBV6-1 and TRBJ2-2, with TRBD2 as a possible D gene (7 bases). The CDR3 sequence is 16 residues long. Per germline, CDR1 MNHNS and CDR2 SASEGT. V lost 4 bases and J lost 4, with 16 bases in between. In DNA, the CDR3 is TGTGCCAGCAGTGGAGGGGGGGCGCGGAGCACCGGGGAGCTGTTTTTT. As protein: CASSGGGARSTGELFF.

V is TRBV12-2 and J is TRBJ1-1; TRBD1, the table's D call, was not compared with the DNA. TRBV12-2 is an annotated pseudogene. The CDR3 sequence is 15 residues long. The chain's CDR3 is CASRLAGTGNTEAFF. The CDR3 DNA sequence: TGTGCAAGTCGCTTAGCCGGGACAGGGAACACTGAAGCTTTCTTT.

The CDR3 is CASSAGYRDTQYF. Written as DNA, the CDR3 is TGTGCCAGCAGTGCAGGGTATAGGGATACGCAGTATTTT. The rearrangement uses TRBV6-4 and TRBJ2-3; D perhaps matches TRBD1 (5 bases). Germline V CDR1 and CDR2: MRHNA, SNTAGT. The CDR3 is made up of 13 amino acids. V was pared by 4 bases and J by 6 bases, with 11 bases between.

This clone is a singleton in its sample. The chain joins TRBV9 to TRBJ2-3, with 11 bases aligning to TRBD2. V was pared by 0 bases and J by 5 bases, with 5 bases of the junction left unmatched. Germline CDR1 reads SGDLS; CDR2 reads YYNGEE. The CDR3 extends over 16 amino acids. DNA for the CDR3: TGTGCCAGCAGCGTAGTAGCGGGGGGGCTACTAGATACGCAGTATTTT. Translating it yields CASSVVAGGLLDTQYF.

The V and J genes are TRBV19 and TRBJ2-3, with 11 bases that match TRBD2. V trimming: 5 bases; J trimming: 5 bases; junction bases outside the gene matches: 12. The CDR3 is made up of 17 amino acids. The germline CDR1 and CDR2 sequences are LNHDA and SQIVND (reference sequence). The CDR3 loop is CASSSALTSGAGDTQYF. DNA for the CDR3: TGTGCCAGTAGTTCCGCTTTGACTAGCGGGGCTGGAGATACGCAGTATTTT.

This clone has more than one count but fewer than ten. This same CDR3 is encoded by further DNA sequences in the sample. This sequence joins TRBV28 and TRBJ2-7, with TRBD2 identical over 9 bases. Looked up from germline, CDR1 is MDHEN and CDR2 is SYDVKM. V lost 5 bases, J lost 4 bases, and 9 bases stayed unmatched. This CDR3 region has 15 residues. CDR3 in DNA: TGTGCCAGCAGTCTCGCGAGCGGGGGGTCTTACGAGCAGTACTTC. The encoded protein is CASSLASGGSYEQYF.

This clone was seen more than once but under ten times. V and J are TRBV7-8 and TRBJ1-1; the match to TRBD1 covers 7 bases. The ends lost 8 bases at V and 2 bases at J; junction bases unmatched: 5. Per the germline V gene, CDR1 is SGHVS and CDR2 is FQNEAQ. The CDR3 loop spans 13 amino acids. CDR3 nucleotides: TGTGCCAGCCTGAGGGGGCTTAACACTGAAGCTTTCTTT. Protein sequence: CASLRGLNTEAFF. The variable domain in full, completed from reference TRBV7-8 and TRBJ1-1, reads GAGVSQSPRYKVAKRGQDVALRCDPISGHVSLFWYQQALGQGPEFLTYFQNEAQLDKSGLPSDRFFAERPEGSVSTLKIQRTQQEDSAVYLCASLRGLNTEAFFGQGTRLTVV.

This rearrangement joins TRBV5-6 to TRBJ2-1, with 12 bases fitting TRBD2. The CDR3 is made up of 19 amino acids. V was pared by 4 bases and J by 7 bases, with 18 bases of the junction left unmatched. Germline CDR1 is SGHDT and CDR2 is YYEEEE. CDR3 DNA: TGTGCCAGCAGCCGATACGGGACTAGCGGGCCTGGGGTTCCAAATGAGCAGTTCTTC. Its translation is CASSRYGTSGPGVPNEQFF.

In this sample, this clone turned up once. The rearrangement joins TRBV2 to TRBJ2-1; 9 bases line up with TRBD2. The V gene's germline CDR1 is SNHLY and CDR2 FYNNEI. The CDR3 contains 15 residues. Unmatched junction bases numbered 10, after V lost 6 bases and J lost 7 bases. The CDR3 protein is CASRRLAVEGNEQFF. The DNA of the CDR3 is TGTGCCAGCAGGAGACTAGCGGTGGAAGGTAATGAGCAGTTCTTC.

The chain couples TRBV14 to TRBJ2-3; D uncertain. Germline loops: CDR1 SGHDN, CDR2 FVKESK. The V end lost 5 bases, the J end lost 5 bases, and 17 bases lay between the germline ends. The CDR3 has 15 amino acids. In DNA form, the CDR3 reads TGTGCCAGCAGCAAGATGGGTATAGCAGTAGATACGCAGTATTTT. This translates into CASSKMGIAVDTQYF.

The chain uses TRBV21-1 and TRBJ2-3; the DNA was not compared with TRBD1, the D call given in the table. TRBV21-1 is reported as a pseudogene. This CDR3 has 16 residues. CDR3 in amino acids: CASSRWTVASTDTQYF. The CDR3 DNA reads as TGTGCCAGCAGCAGGTGGACAGTGGCTAGCACAGATACGCAGTATTTT.

The rearrangement links TRBV12-5 to TRBJ1-1; weak D call: TRBD1 (5 bases). The CDR3 has 16 residues. Germline V CDR1 and CDR2: LGHNT, FRNRAP. The V end was cut by 1 base, the J end by 1 base, with 13 bases between. In DNA, the CDR3 is TGTGCTAGTGGTTTGGCTCCCGGACACGAGAACACTGAAGCTTTCTTT. Translating it yields CASGLAPGHENTEAFF.

The chain carries TRBV25-1 and TRBJ1-5, with D uncertain. Trimming stripped 2 bases from V and 6 bases from J, with 11 bases between. Germline V gene data show CDR1 as MGHDK and CDR2 as SYGVNS. The CDR3 is 14 residues long. CDR3 DNA: TGTGCCAGCAGTGAACCTCACCACAGTCAGCCCCAGCATTTT. Its protein is CASSEPHHSQPQHF.